The entry below describes one TCR beta chain. What it recognizes is unknown. Generated by immunoSEQ multiplex PCR, the TCRdb table keeps only in-frame clones and is missing some. Among roughly 76,000 clones listed, just under 85% were seen once. The sample is drawn from a study of OX40 agonist ivuxolimab in advanced cancers. Background on the study: Each dose-escalation patient presented with hepatocellular carcinoma, melanoma, renal cell or head and neck cancer. Among those enrolled, mean age was about 62 years (range roughly 23 to 90) and 82.7% were male.

The germline V gene encodes CDR1 SGHRS and CDR2 YFSETQ. The CDR3 totals 15 residues. Between the trimmed V and J ends, which lost 2 bases and 4 bases, there was a span of 14 bases. Patients had blood sampled at baseline and again on cycle 4 day 1 and cycle 7 day 1. Study results and caveats: On average, a greater number of expanded clones characterised CD8+ T cells relative to CD4+.

The sample in question was CD4+ or CD8+ T cells sorted from blood, obtained in a trial of the OX40 agonist ivuxolimab. The chain has TRBV5-1 and TRBJ2-3; possibly TRBD1 or TRBD2 for D (6 bases each). The TCR sequence derives from an adult with an advanced solid tumor such as melanoma, head and neck, liver or kidney cancer. This CDR3 is CASSFYSGEADTQYF. For the CDR3, the DNA is TGCGCCAGCAGCTTTTATTCAGGGGAGGCAGATACGCAGTATTTT.